These T cell receptor beta chains were read from a single sample in a study of T cell responses to AZD1222 COVID-19 vaccine. Clones were read by immunoSEQ multiplex PCR, and TCRdb kept only the in-frame ones, dropping some. The sample shows about 160,000 clones, over 80% of them seen only once. This material consisted of peripheral blood, taken on day 0 of AZD1222 vaccination. The receptors originated from an adult in good health. Both conserved end residues are part of each CDR3. Fields, in order: D gene, J gene, clone size, V gene, CDR3 DNA, CDR3 protein. The D gene is left open where the match is weak. Only part of the rows carry a size: once, few, many, or a class if the clone is expanded.

D gene: .
J gene: TRBJ1-2
clone size: .
V gene: TRBV30
CDR3 DNA: TGTGCCTGGAGTGTACCCGATCGCCGGGGCTACACCTTC
CDR3 protein: CAWSVPDRRGYTF

D gene: .
J gene: TRBJ1-1
clone size: .
V gene: TRBV9
CDR3 DNA: TGTGCCAGCAGCGGAGGACAGCGTAACACTGAAGCTTTCTTT
CDR3 protein: CASSGGQRNTEAFF

D gene: .
J gene: TRBJ1-2
clone size: .
V gene: TRBV11-2
CDR3 DNA: TGTGCCAGCAGCTCCTCGACAGTTTACTCCTACACCTTC
CDR3 protein: CASSSSTVYSYTF

D gene: .
J gene: TRBJ2-7
clone size: .
V gene: TRBV7-9
CDR3 DNA: TGTGCCAGCAGCTTAGCGGCAGGGGTTTCCTACGAGCAGTACTTC
CDR3 protein: CASSLAAGVSYEQYF

D gene: .
J gene: TRBJ1-3
clone size: .
V gene: TRBV30
CDR3 DNA: TGTGCCTGGAACCGACGAAGGGTCGGAAACACCATATATTTT
CDR3 protein: CAWNRRRVGNTIYF

D gene: TRBD1
J gene: TRBJ1-6
clone size: .
V gene: TRBV5-1
CDR3 DNA: TGCGCCAGCAGCTCAAAACAGGGGGATTCACCCCTCCACTTT
CDR3 protein: CASSSKQGDSPLHF

D gene: .
J gene: TRBJ2-2
clone size: .
V gene: TRBV5-1
CDR3 DNA: TGCGCCAGCAGCTTGGCCCTGAGGACCGGGGAGCTGTTTTTT
CDR3 protein: CASSLALRTGELFF

D gene: .
J gene: TRBJ1-5
clone size: .
V gene: TRBV2
CDR3 DNA: TGTGCCAGCAGTGATTACAGTTATAGCAATCAGCCCCAGCATTTT
CDR3 protein: CASSDYSYSNQPQHF

D gene: .
J gene: TRBJ2-3
clone size: .
V gene: TRBV5-1
CDR3 DNA: TGCGCCAGCAATCCAGTCCAAACCACAGATACGCAGTATTTT
CDR3 protein: CASNPVQTTDTQYF

D gene: .
J gene: TRBJ1-1
clone size: .
V gene: TRBV5-1
CDR3 DNA: TGCGCCAGCAGCTTGGCTAACGGCCTGGAAGCTTTCTTT
CDR3 protein: CASSLANGLEAFF

D gene: .
J gene: TRBJ1-1
clone size: once
V gene: TRBV29-1
CDR3 DNA: TGCAGCGTAGCAAACACTGAAGCTTTCTTT
CDR3 protein: CSVANTEAFF

D gene: .
J gene: TRBJ2-3
clone size: .
V gene: TRBV7-2
CDR3 DNA: TGTGCCAGCAGCTTAGTAGTGACAGATACGCAGTATTTT
CDR3 protein: CASSLVVTDTQYF

D gene: .
J gene: TRBJ2-3
clone size: .
V gene: TRBV6-4
CDR3 DNA: TGTGCCAGCAGTGACTCGGTAAACCCCACAGATACGCAGTATTTT
CDR3 protein: CASSDSVNPTDTQYF

D gene: .
J gene: TRBJ1-1
clone size: few
V gene: TRBV3-1/TRBV3-2
CDR3 DNA: TGTGCCAGCAGCCAAGATTGGGGAGGAACTGAAGCTTTCTTT
CDR3 protein: CASSQDWGGTEAFF

D gene: TRBD2
J gene: TRBJ2-1
clone size: .
V gene: TRBV30
CDR3 DNA: TGTGCCTGGCGATGGGGGGGCTACAATGAGCAGTTCTTC
CDR3 protein: CAWRWGGYNEQFF

D gene: .
J gene: TRBJ1-6
clone size: .
V gene: TRBV24-1
CDR3 DNA: TGTGCCACCAGTGACCGTTCGGATTCACCCCTCCACTTT
CDR3 protein: CATSDRSDSPLHF

D gene: TRBD2
J gene: TRBJ2-5
clone size: few
V gene: TRBV5-1
CDR3 DNA: TGCGCCAGCAGCTTGGGACTAGCGGGGATGGCCGAGACCCAGTACTTC
CDR3 protein: CASSLGLAGMAETQYF

D gene: TRBD2
J gene: TRBJ2-2
clone size: .
V gene: TRBV28
CDR3 DNA: TGTGCCAGCAGTTCCCCTAGCGGGGGTACCGGGGAGCTGTTTTTT
CDR3 protein: CASSSPSGGTGELFF

D gene: TRBD1
J gene: TRBJ1-2
clone size: .
V gene: TRBV28
CDR3 DNA: TGTGCCAGCAGCCGACAGGGACCAAACTATGGCTACACCTTC
CDR3 protein: CASSRQGPNYGYTF

D gene: .
J gene: TRBJ2-7
clone size: .
V gene: TRBV19
CDR3 DNA: TGTGCCAGTAGCCAACTAGGGACCTACGAGCAGTACTTC
CDR3 protein: CASSQLGTYEQYF

D gene: TRBD2
J gene: TRBJ2-5
clone size: .
V gene: TRBV5-5
CDR3 DNA: TGTGCCAGCAGCCCTCCTGGCGGGAGGGGAGAGACCCAGTACTTC
CDR3 protein: CASSPPGGRGETQYF

D gene: .
J gene: TRBJ1-6
clone size: .
V gene: TRBV18
CDR3 DNA: TGTGCCAGCTCACCCAAAAGGGATTCACCCCTCCACTTT
CDR3 protein: CASSPKRDSPLHF

D gene: TRBD2
J gene: TRBJ2-4
clone size: .
V gene: TRBV19
CDR3 DNA: TGTGCCAGTAGTCTTTCCGGGACTAGCGGGAGGGCCCTCGCCAAAAACATTCAGTACTTC
CDR3 protein: CASSLSGTSGRALAKNIQYF

D gene: .
J gene: TRBJ1-2
clone size: .
V gene: TRBV29-1
CDR3 DNA: TGCAGCGTTGAAGATTCGACAGGCTATGGCTACACCTTC
CDR3 protein: CSVEDSTGYGYTF

D gene: .
J gene: TRBJ2-3
clone size: .
V gene: TRBV6-5
CDR3 DNA: TGTGCCAGCAGAGACCTACCTAGTATCACAGATACGCAGTATTTT
CDR3 protein: CASRDLPSITDTQYF

D gene: .
J gene: TRBJ1-2
clone size: .
V gene: TRBV6-2/TRBV6-3
CDR3 DNA: TGTGCCAGCAGTTTCGGCGACGATCCTCCCTCTGGCTACACCTTC
CDR3 protein: CASSFGDDPPSGYTF

D gene: .
J gene: TRBJ1-3
clone size: .
V gene: TRBV9
CDR3 DNA: TGTGCCAGCAGCGAGGCCGGGACATCTGGAAACACCATATATTTT
CDR3 protein: CASSEAGTSGNTIYF

D gene: .
J gene: TRBJ1-1
clone size: few
V gene: TRBV5-6
CDR3 DNA: TGTGCCAGCAGCTTGGCAGGGAATGAAGCTTTCTTT
CDR3 protein: CASSLAGNEAFF

D gene: .
J gene: TRBJ2-7
clone size: once
V gene: TRBV6-5
CDR3 DNA: TGTGCCAGCAGTAAAACAGGGTACGAGCAGTACTTC
CDR3 protein: CASSKTGYEQYF

D gene: TRBD1
J gene: TRBJ1-5
clone size: .
V gene: TRBV6-5
CDR3 DNA: TGTGCCAGCAGTACGGAACAGGGGTACGGTCAGCCCCAGCATTTT
CDR3 protein: CASSTEQGYGQPQHF

D gene: .
J gene: TRBJ1-3
clone size: .
V gene: TRBV5-1
CDR3 DNA: TGCGCCAGCAGCTTGGCGGGACCGAGCTCTGGAAACACCATATATTTT
CDR3 protein: CASSLAGPSSGNTIYF

D gene: .
J gene: TRBJ2-3
clone size: once
V gene: TRBV13
CDR3 DNA: TGTGCCAGCAGCCTAGGGGGGGCAACCACAGATACGCAGTATTTT
CDR3 protein: CASSLGGATTDTQYF

D gene: .
J gene: TRBJ1-2
clone size: .
V gene: TRBV7-2
CDR3 DNA: TGTGCCAGCAGCCCAGCGGGGGGGAAGTGGGATGGCTACACCTTC
CDR3 protein: CASSPAGGKWDGYTF

D gene: TRBD1
J gene: TRBJ1-2
clone size: .
V gene: TRBV7-2
CDR3 DNA: TGTGCCAGCAGCCCATATCGACAGGGCGAAGATGGCTACACCTTC
CDR3 protein: CASSPYRQGEDGYTF

D gene: .
J gene: TRBJ2-6
clone size: .
V gene: TRBV7-3
CDR3 DNA: TGTGCCAGCAGCTCGACCTCTGGGGCCAACGTCCTGACTTTC
CDR3 protein: CASSSTSGANVLTF

D gene: .
J gene: TRBJ1-5
clone size: .
V gene: TRBV28
CDR3 DNA: TGTGCCAGCAGTCCCCCCCATCAGCCCCAGCATTTT
CDR3 protein: CASSPPHQPQHF

D gene: .
J gene: TRBJ1-1
clone size: .
V gene: TRBV6-5
CDR3 DNA: TGTGCCAGCAGCTACTTCAGAGGGACCGCGATTACTGAAGCTTTCTTT
CDR3 protein: CASSYFRGTAITEAFF